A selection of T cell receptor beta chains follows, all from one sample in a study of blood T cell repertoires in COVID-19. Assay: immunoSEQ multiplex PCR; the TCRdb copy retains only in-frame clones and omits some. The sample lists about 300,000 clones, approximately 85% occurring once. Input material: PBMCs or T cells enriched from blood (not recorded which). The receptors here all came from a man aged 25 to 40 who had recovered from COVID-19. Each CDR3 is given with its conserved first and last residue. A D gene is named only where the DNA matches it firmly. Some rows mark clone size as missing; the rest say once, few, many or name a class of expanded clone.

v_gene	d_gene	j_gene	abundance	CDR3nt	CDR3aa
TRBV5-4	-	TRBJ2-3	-	TGTGCCAGCAGCGCTTGGGACATAACAGATACGCAGTATTTT	CASSAWDITDTQYF
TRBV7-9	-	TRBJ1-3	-	TGTGCCAGCAGCTCCATGGGAAACACCATATATTTT	CASSSMGNTIYF
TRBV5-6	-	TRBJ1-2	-	TGTGCCAGCAGCCCGTCGACACGACTATCCGGTGGCTACACCTTC	CASSPSTRLSGGYTF
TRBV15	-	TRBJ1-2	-	TGTGCCACCAGCAGAGAAGGAGGTCGGGCGGGGCCGGGCTACACCTTC	CATSREGGRAGPGYTF
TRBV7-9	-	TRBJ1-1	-	TGTGCCAGCAGCTCTCAGGGAGGGAGCACTGAAGCTTTCTTT	CASSSQGGSTEAFF
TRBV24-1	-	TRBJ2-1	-	TGTGCCACCAGTGAGAGTCACAGGGTCGATGAGCAGTTCTTC	CATSESHRVDEQFF
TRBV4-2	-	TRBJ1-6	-	TGTGCCAGCAGCCAAGAGGGGGGGCAACGTTACTCACCCCTCCACTTT	CASSQEGGQRYSPLHF
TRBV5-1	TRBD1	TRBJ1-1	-	TGCGCCAGCAGCCCGGGACAGGGGGCGCCGGACACTGAAGCTTTCTTT	CASSPGQGAPDTEAFF
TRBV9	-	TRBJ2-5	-	TGTGCCAGCAGCGTAGGAATTGGGACTCAAGAGACCCAGTACTTC	CASSVGIGTQETQYF
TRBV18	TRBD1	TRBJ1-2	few	TGTGCCAGCTCGCCCCTCGGGGGACAGATCTTCGACGGCTACACCTTC	CASSPLGGQIFDGYTF
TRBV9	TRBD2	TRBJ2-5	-	TGTGCCAGCGCTAGCGGGGGGGCCGAGACCCAGTACTTC	CASASGGAETQYF
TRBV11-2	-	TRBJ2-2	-	TGTGCCAGCAGCTTCACAGGGTGGACCGGGGAGCTGTTTTTT	CASSFTGWTGELFF
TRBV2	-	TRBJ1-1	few	TGTGCCAGCAGTGCCGAGCGGAACACTGAAGCTTTCTTT	CASSAERNTEAFF
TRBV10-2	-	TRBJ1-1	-	TGCGCCAGCAGTTTGACAGGAGCTGAAGCTTTCTTT	CASSLTGAEAFF
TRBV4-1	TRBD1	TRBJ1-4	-	TGCGCCAGCAGCCAAGAGTCCCCAGGGGGACCTAATGAAAAACTGTTTTTT	CASSQESPGGPNEKLFF
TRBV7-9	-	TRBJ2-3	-	TGTGCCAGCAGCTTAGCGGGGGGGCGCACAGATACGCAGTATTTT	CASSLAGGRTDTQYF
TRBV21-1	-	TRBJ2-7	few	TGTGCCATCCATGGGGGGGGATGTTCGACCTACGAGCAGTACTTC	CAIHGGGCSTYEQYF
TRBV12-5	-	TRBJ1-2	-	TGTGCTAGTGGTTTCCCTGGGGGGACCTATGGCTACACCTTC	CASGFPGGTYGYTF
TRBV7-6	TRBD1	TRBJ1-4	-	TGTGCCAGCAGTAGGAGACAGGGGGCTACTAATGAAAAACTGTTTTTT	CASSRRQGATNEKLFF
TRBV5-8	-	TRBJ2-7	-	TGTGCCAGCACCCTAGGAACCTACGAGCAGTACTTC	CASTLGTYEQYF
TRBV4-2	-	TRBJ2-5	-	TGTGCCAGCAGCCAAGACACTAAAAATTACCAAGAGACCCAGTACTTC	CASSQDTKNYQETQYF
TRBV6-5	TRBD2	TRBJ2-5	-	TGTGCCAGCAGTTCATTCGGGGGGGGAGAGACCCAGTACTTC	CASSSFGGGETQYF
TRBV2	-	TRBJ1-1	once	TGTGCCAGCAGCAACAAACTGGCGGCGGGCACTGAAGCTTTCTTT	CASSNKLAAGTEAFF
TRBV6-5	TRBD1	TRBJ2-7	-	TGTGCCAGCAGTTACTCAGGGACAGGGGTTTCCTACGAGCAGTACTTC	CASSYSGTGVSYEQYF